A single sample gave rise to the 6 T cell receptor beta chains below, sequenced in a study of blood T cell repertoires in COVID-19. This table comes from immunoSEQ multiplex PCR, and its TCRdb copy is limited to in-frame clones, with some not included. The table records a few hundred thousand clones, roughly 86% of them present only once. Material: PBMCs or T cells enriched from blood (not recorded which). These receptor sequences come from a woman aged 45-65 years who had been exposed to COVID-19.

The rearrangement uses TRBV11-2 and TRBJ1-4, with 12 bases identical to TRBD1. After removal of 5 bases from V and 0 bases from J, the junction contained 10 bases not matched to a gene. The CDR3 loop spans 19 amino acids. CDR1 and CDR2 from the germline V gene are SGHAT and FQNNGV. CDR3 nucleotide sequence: TGTGCCAGCAGCAGGGGACAGGGGGCTGCCTTGGCAACTAATGAAAAACTGTTTTTT. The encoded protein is CASSRGQGAALATNEKLFF.

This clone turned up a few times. CDR3 loop: CASSPLPLVTSGVNEQFF. The DNA of the CDR3 is TGTGCCAGCAGCCCCCTGCCTTTGGTTACTAGCGGGGTCAATGAGCAGTTCTTC. The J gene is TRBJ2-1, the V gene TRBV14, with 10 positions matching TRBD2. This CDR3 region has 18 residues. Germline loops: CDR1 SGHDN, CDR2 FVKESK. V shed 4 bases, J shed 6 bases, and the junction held 15 bases outside the gene matches.

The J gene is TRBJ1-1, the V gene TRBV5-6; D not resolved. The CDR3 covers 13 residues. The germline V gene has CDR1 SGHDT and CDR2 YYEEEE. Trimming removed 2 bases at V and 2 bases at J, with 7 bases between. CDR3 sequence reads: CASSFTVNTEAFF. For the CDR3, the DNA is TGTGCCAGCAGCTTCACAGTCAACACTGAAGCTTTCTTT.

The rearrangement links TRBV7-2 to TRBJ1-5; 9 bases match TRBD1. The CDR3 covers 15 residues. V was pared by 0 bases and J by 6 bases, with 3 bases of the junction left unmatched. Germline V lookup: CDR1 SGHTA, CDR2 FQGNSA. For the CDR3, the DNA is TGTGCCAGCAGCTTAGCAGGACAGGGGTTTCAGCCCCAGCATTTT. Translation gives CASSLAGQGFQPQHF. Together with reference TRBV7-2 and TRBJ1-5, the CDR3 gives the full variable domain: GAGVSQSPSNKVTEKGKDVELRCDPISGHTALYWYRQSLGQGLEFLIYFQGNSAPDKSGLPSDRFSAERTGGSVSTLTIQRTQQEDSAVYLCASSLAGQGFQPQHFGDGTRLSIL.

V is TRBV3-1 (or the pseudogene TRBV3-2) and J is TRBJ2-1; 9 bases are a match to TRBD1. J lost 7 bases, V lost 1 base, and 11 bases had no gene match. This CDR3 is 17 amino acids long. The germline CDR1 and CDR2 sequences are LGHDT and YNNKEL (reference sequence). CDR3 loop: CASSQVLGQGWGNEQFF. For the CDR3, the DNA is TGTGCCAGCAGCCAAGTCCTGGGACAGGGATGGGGGAATGAGCAGTTCTTC.

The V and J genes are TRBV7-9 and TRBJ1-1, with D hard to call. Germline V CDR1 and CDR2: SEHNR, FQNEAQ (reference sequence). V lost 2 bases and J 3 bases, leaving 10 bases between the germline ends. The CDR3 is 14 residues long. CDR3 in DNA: TGTGCCAGCAGCTTAAAAGGAGGTTACACTGAAGCTTTCTTT. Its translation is CASSLKGGYTEAFF.